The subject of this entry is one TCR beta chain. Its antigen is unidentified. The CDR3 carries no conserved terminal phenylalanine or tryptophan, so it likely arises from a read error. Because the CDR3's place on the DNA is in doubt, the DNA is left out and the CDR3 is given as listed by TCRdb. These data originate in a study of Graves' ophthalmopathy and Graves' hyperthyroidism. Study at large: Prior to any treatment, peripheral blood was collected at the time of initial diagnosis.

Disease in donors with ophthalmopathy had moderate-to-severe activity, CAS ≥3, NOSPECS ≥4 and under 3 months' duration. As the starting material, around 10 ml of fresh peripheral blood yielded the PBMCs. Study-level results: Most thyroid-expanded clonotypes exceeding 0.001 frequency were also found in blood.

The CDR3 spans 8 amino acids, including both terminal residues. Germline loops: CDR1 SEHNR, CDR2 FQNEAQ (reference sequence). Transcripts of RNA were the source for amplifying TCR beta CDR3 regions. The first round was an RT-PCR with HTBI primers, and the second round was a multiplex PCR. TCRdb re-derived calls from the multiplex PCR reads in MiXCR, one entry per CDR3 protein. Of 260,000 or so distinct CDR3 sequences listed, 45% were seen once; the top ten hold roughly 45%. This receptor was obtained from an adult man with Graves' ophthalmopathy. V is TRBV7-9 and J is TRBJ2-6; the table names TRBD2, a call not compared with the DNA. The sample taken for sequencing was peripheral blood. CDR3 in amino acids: CASSLVAG.